This T cell receptor (beta chain) was recorded in a study of blood T cell repertoires in COVID-19. Overall study: T cells, B-cell-depleted T cells, or PBMCs supplied cDNA or gDNA.

The repertoire was sequenced with immunoSEQ multiplex PCR; TCRdb's copy has only in-frame clones and lacks some. The sample consists of about 190,000 clones, approximately 78% of them appearing once. Germline V gene lookup returns CDR1 SNHLY and CDR2 FYNNEI. The V and J ends lost 4 bases and 8 bases respectively, with 9 bases between them. The CDR3 is 12 residues long. The V and J genes are TRBV2 and TRBJ2-1; D is ambiguous. The TCR comes from a woman aged 80 or over with active or convalescent COVID-19. The sequenced sample consisted of peripheral blood. The CDR3 DNA reads as TGTGCCAGCAGTGTCGACCGGGATGAGCAGTTCTTC. Translated, it gives CASSVDRDEQFF.